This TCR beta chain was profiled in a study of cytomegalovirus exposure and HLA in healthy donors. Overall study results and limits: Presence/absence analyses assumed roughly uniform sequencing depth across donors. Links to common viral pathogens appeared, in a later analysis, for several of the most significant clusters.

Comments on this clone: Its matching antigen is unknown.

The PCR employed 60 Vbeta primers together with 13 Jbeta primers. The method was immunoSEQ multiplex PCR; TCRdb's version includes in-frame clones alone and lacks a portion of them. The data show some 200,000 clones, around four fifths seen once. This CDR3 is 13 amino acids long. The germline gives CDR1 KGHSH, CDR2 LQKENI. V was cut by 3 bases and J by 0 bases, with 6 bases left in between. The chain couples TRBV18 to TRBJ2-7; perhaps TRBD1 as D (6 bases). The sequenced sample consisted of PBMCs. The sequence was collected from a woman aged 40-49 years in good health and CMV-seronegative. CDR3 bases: TGTGCCAGCTCACCGGGACACTCCTACGAGCAGTACTTC. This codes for CASSPGHSYEQYF.